The 30 T cell receptor beta chains below were found in one sample sequenced in a study of cytomegalovirus exposure and HLA in healthy donors. With 60 Vbeta and 13 Jbeta primers, the PCR was carried out. Profiling relied on immunoSEQ multiplex PCR, and the TCRdb table lists in-frame clones only, not all of them. The sample yields roughly 190,000 clones, nearly 80% seen once. The material sequenced was PBMCs. Receptor source: a female donor in good health and CMV-seronegative.

The chain carries TRBV5-6 and TRBJ2-4; TRBD1 matches 10 bases. CDR1 is SGHDT and CDR2 is YYEEEE in the germline V gene. CDR3 size: 16 residues. V was pared by 1 base and J by 3 bases, with 4 bases of the junction left unmatched. The DNA of the CDR3 is TGTGCCAGCAGCTTGCCCGGGACAGGGGTCAAAAACATTCAGTACTTC. Translated, it gives CASSLPGTGVKNIQYF.

The V and J genes are TRBV2 and TRBJ2-5; 7 bases fit TRBD1. V gave up 6 bases and J gave up 2 bases; unmatched junction bases: 6. CDR1 is SNHLY and CDR2 is FYNNEI in the germline V gene. The CDR3 has 14 residues. CDR3: CASRRQGGQETQYF. DNA of the CDR3: TGTGCCAGCAGACGACAGGGCGGTCAAGAGACCCAGTACTTC.

The chain uses TRBV4-1 and TRBJ1-2, with 9 bases matching TRBD1. The CDR3 runs 15 residues. V shed 2 bases, J shed 1 base, and the junction held 2 bases outside the gene matches. Germline CDR1 MGHRA, CDR2 YSYEKL. CDR3 sequence: CASSQPGQGNYGYTF. Written as DNA, the CDR3 is TGCGCCAGCAGCCAACCGGGACAGGGTAACTATGGCTACACCTTC.

J is TRBJ1-1 and V is TRBV5-5; D uncertain. The CDR3 is 13 amino acids. V was pared by 5 bases and J by 3 bases, with 11 bases between. Germline V lookup: CDR1 SGHKS, CDR2 YYEKEE (reference sequence). The CDR3 nucleotides are TGTGCCAGCAGACTTATGAGGGACACTGAAGCTTTCTTT. Amino acid sequence: CASRLMRDTEAFF. The full variable domain, with the rest looked up from reference TRBV5-5 and TRBJ1-1, is DAGVTQSPTHLIKTRGQQVTLRCSPISGHKSVSWYQQVLGQGPQFIFQYYEKEERGRGNFPDRFSARQFPNYSSELNVNALLLGDSALYLCASRLMRDTEAFFGQGTRLTVV.

The J gene is TRBJ2-5, the V gene TRBV29-1, with TRBD2 as a possible D gene (7 bases). Matching the DNA end better, TRBJ2-7 makes the J call doubtful. The V gene's germline CDR1 is SQVTM and CDR2 ANQGSEA. The CDR3 extends over 14 amino acids. CDR3 in DNA: TGCAGCGCCCTAGGGGGGGGGCCAAAGAACGAGCAGTACTTC. It translates to CSALGGGPKNEQYF.

This chain uses TRBV7-8 with TRBJ2-5, with no clear D. The CDR3 is 11 amino acids. CDR1 and CDR2 from the germline V gene are SGHVS and FQNEAQ. V shed 3 bases and J shed 3 bases, with 2 bases lying between them. CDR3 sequence (DNA): TGTGCCAGCAGCTTCAAAGAGACCCAGTACTTC. Translating it yields CASSFKETQYF.

This chain joins TRBV4-3 and TRBJ2-2, with D perhaps TRBD1 (5 bases). Germline V lookup: CDR1 LGHNA, CDR2 YSLEER. The CDR3 is 14 amino acids. The germline V and J ends were trimmed by 0 bases and 7 bases, with 9 bases remaining between them. The chain's CDR3 is CASSQDFRVGELFF. CDR3 DNA sequence: TGCGCCAGCAGCCAAGATTTCAGGGTCGGGGAGCTGTTTTTT.

J is TRBJ2-5 and V is TRBV2, with D possibly matching TRBD1 (5 bases). With the DNA end fitting TRBJ2-7 better, the J assignment may be wrong. CDR1 and CDR2 (germline): SNHLY, FYNNEI. The CDR3 has 14 residues. The DNA of the CDR3 is TGTGCCAGCAGTGGTGATTCGACAGTCTACGAGCAGTACTTC. Amino acids: CASSGDSTVYEQYF.

V usage is TRBV7-9 and J usage is TRBJ2-7; D may be TRBD1 (6 bases). The CDR3 has 16 residues. CDR1 and CDR2 (germline): SEHNR, FQNEAQ (reference sequence). Deletions cut 0 bases from V and 0 bases from J, with 12 bases between. The CDR3 here is CASSLAPGHASYEQYF. CDR3 nucleotide sequence: TGTGCCAGCAGCTTAGCCCCGGGACATGCCTCCTACGAGCAGTACTTC.

The chain couples TRBV6-1 to TRBJ2-7; D not resolved. The V and J ends lost 1 base and 0 bases respectively, with 13 bases between them. Germline CDR1 is MNHNS and CDR2 is SASEGT. CDR3 length equals 16 residues. The CDR3 loop is CASSEVAGSSSYEQYF. The CDR3 DNA is TGTGCCAGCAGTGAAGTGGCAGGCTCCAGCTCCTACGAGCAGTACTTC.

The gene calls are TRBV10-3 and TRBJ1-6; 10 nucleotides line up with TRBD1. The CDR3 spans 14 residues. Germline values: CDR1 ENHRY, CDR2 SYGVKD. V was pared by 10 bases and J by 8 bases, with 8 bases of the junction left unmatched. CDR3 coding DNA: TGTGCCACCGCCACGGACAGGGGGGATTCACCCCTCCACTTT. This translates into CATATDRGDSPLHF.

In its sample, this clone was seen a few times. The chain has TRBV5-1 and TRBJ2-1, with 7 bases fitting TRBD1. The CDR3 runs 14 residues. J was trimmed by 6 bases and V by 4 bases; bases with no gene match: 7. Germline V gene data show CDR1 as SGHRS and CDR2 as YFSETQ. The CDR3 region is CASSPTTGRNEQFF. CDR3 nucleotides: TGCGCCAGCAGCCCCACGACAGGGCGCAATGAGCAGTTCTTC.

This chain uses TRBV10-3 with TRBJ1-5; D might be TRBD1 (6 bases). The CDR3 consists of 15 residues. V was clipped by 5 bases and J by 3 bases, with 14 bases between them. The germline V gene has CDR1 ENHRY and CDR2 SYGVKD. The CDR3 sequence is CAISPSDRNNQPQHF. CDR3 nucleotide sequence: TGTGCCATCAGTCCCTCAGACAGGAACAATCAGCCCCAGCATTTT.

The rearrangement joins TRBV19 to TRBJ2-5; 7 bases fit TRBD1. Trimming at V came to 6 bases and at J to 0 bases, leaving 7 bases not matched to a gene. The CDR3 runs to 15 residues. Germline-derived CDR1 and CDR2 are LNHDA and SQIVND (reference sequence). Written as DNA, the CDR3 is TGTGCCAGTAGACGACAGGGCTTGTACCAAGAGACCCAGTACTTC. Translated: CASRRQGLYQETQYF.

The rearrangement links TRBV5-1 to TRBJ2-7, with D perhaps matching TRBD1 (6 bases). This CDR3 is 14 amino acids long. CDR1 is SGHRS and CDR2 is YFSETQ in the germline V gene. Trimming removed 1 base at V and 2 bases at J, with 10 bases between. In DNA form, the CDR3 reads TGCGCCAGCAGCTTGATACGGGACACCTACGAGCAGTACTTC. Its translation is CASSLIRDTYEQYF.

V and J are TRBV5-1 and TRBJ2-6, with D possibly TRBD2 on 6 matching bases. The germline V gene has CDR1 SGHRS and CDR2 YFSETQ. The CDR3 loop spans 14 amino acids. Trimming removed 3 bases from V and 10 bases from J, with 14 bases in between. The CDR3 is CASSYTGGLNVLTF. The DNA for the CDR3 is TGCGCCAGCAGCTACACCGGGGGACTTAACGTCCTGACTTTC.

The rearrangement joins TRBV5-5 to TRBJ2-1, with D maybe TRBD2 (6 bases). The CDR3 length is 15 residues. Germline V gives CDR1 SGHKS, CDR2 YYEKEE (reference sequence). Trimming left V 4 bases short and J 4 bases short, with 15 bases between. As DNA, the CDR3 is TGTGCCAGCAGCCCTTCCCGGGACTTATACAATGAGCAGTTCTTC. Encoded protein: CASSPSRDLYNEQFF.

The J gene is TRBJ1-2, the V gene TRBV2; 12 positions match TRBD1. This CDR3 has 16 residues. V gave up 3 bases and J gave up 7 bases; unmatched junction bases: 9. The V gene's germline CDR1 is SNHLY and CDR2 FYNNEI. CDR3 sequence (DNA): TGTGCCAGCAGTGATGCCCCGGGACAGGGGGCTTTTGGCTACACCTTC. It codes for CASSDAPGQGAFGYTF.

The V call is TRBV7-8, the J call TRBJ2-3, with TRBD2 matching over 10 bases. This CDR3 comprises 15 residues. The ends lost 6 bases at V and 2 bases at J; junction bases unmatched: 5. CDR1 and CDR2 (germline): SGHVS, FQNEAQ. CDR3 coding DNA: TGTGCCAGCAGACCCAGCGGGAGGGCCACAGATACGCAGTATTTT. Amino acids: CASRPSGRATDTQYF.

The chain carries TRBV7-2 and TRBJ2-7; D remains unclear. CDR3 length equals 15 residues. V lost 7 bases, J lost 2 bases, and 18 bases lay in between. Germline CDR1 SGHTA, CDR2 FQGNSA. The CDR3 DNA is TGTGCCAGCACCCCCTCGACTTCCCTCACCTACGAGCAGTACTTC. It codes for CASTPSTSLTYEQYF. Combining the CDR3 with reference TRBV7-2 and TRBJ2-7 gives the whole variable domain GAGVSQSPSNKVTEKGKDVELRCDPISGHTALYWYRQSLGQGLEFLIYFQGNSAPDKSGLPSDRFSAERTGGSVSTLTIQRTQQEDSAVYLCASTPSTSLTYEQYFGPGTRLTVT.

The chain couples TRBV2 to TRBJ1-6, with D possibly matching TRBD1 (6 bases). Trimming removed 11 bases from V and 8 bases from J, with 19 bases in between. This CDR3 has 14 amino acids. The germline gives CDR1 SNHLY, CDR2 FYNNEI. The DNA of the CDR3 is TGTGCCGGAAAGAGGGACAATTTTGATTCACCCCTCCACTTT. This sequence encodes CAGKRDNFDSPLHF.

The V and J genes are TRBV14 and TRBJ2-1; a possible D gene is TRBD2 (5 bases). Germline-derived CDR1 and CDR2 are SGHDN and FVKESK. V lost 1 base to trimming and J lost 5 bases, with 9 bases between them. The CDR3 has 14 residues. The DNA of the CDR3 is TGTGCCAGCAGCCAAGTATCGGGAAACAATGAGCAGTTCTTC. It translates to CASSQVSGNNEQFF. Variable domain in full (rest from reference TRBV14 and TRBJ2-1): EAGVTQFPSHSVIEKGQTVTLRCDPISGHDNLYWYRRVMGKEIKFLLHFVKESKQDESGMPNNRFLAERTGGTYSTLKVQPAELEDSGVYFCASSQVSGNNEQFFGPGTRLTVL.

The chain recombines TRBV30 with TRBJ1-4, with 7 positions matching TRBD1. Germline V gene sequence: CDR1 GTSNPN, CDR2 SVGIG (reference sequence). The CDR3 runs to 22 residues. V gave up 1 base and J gave up 4 bases; unmatched junction bases: 27. The CDR3: CAWSGWDSLMKNWTHRNEKLFF. Here the CDR3 DNA reads TGTGCCTGGAGTGGATGGGACAGTCTAATGAAAAACTGGACACACCGTAATGAAAAACTGTTTTTT.

J is TRBJ2-7 and V is TRBV28, with 8 positions matching TRBD1. The CDR3 runs to 16 residues. J lost 5 bases, V lost 5 bases, and 14 bases had no gene match. Per germline, CDR1 MDHEN and CDR2 SYDVKM. CDR3 sequence reads: CASSPPRTGRSHEQYF. The CDR3 region has the DNA TGTGCCAGCAGTCCCCCCCGGACAGGGAGATCCCACGAGCAGTACTTC.

The gene calls are TRBV7-2 and TRBJ1-2, with 8 bases lining up with TRBD1. Germline V gene data show CDR1 as SGHTA and CDR2 as FQGNSA. The V and J ends lost 2 bases and 3 bases, in that order; junction bases with no gene match: 8. There are 16 residues in the CDR3. The CDR3 coding sequence is TGTGCCAGCAGCTTAATGGCACAGGGGGGTTACTATGGCTACACCTTC. Its protein is CASSLMAQGGYYGYTF.

The chain recombines TRBV7-2 with TRBJ1-2; 10 bases are a match to TRBD1. The CDR3 runs 15 residues. CDR1 and CDR2 from the germline V gene are SGHTA and FQGNSA. V trimming: 0 bases; J trimming: 5 bases; junction bases outside the gene matches: 3. CDR3 sequence: CASSLAPGQGYGYTF. In DNA, the CDR3 is TGTGCCAGCAGCTTAGCACCGGGACAGGGGTATGGCTACACCTTC.

This rearrangement joins TRBV6-1 to TRBJ2-2; D may be TRBD1 (6 bases). There are 13 residues in the CDR3. Germline-derived CDR1 and CDR2 are MNHNS and SASEGT. Trimming cost V 6 bases and J 6 bases, with 11 bases left between them. CDR3 protein: CASRSTGPGELFF. CDR3 sequence (DNA): TGTGCCAGCAGATCTACAGGGCCCGGGGAGCTGTTTTTT.

The rearrangement uses TRBV6-5 and TRBJ2-5, with a weak D call TRBD1 (6 bases). CDR3 length: 15 amino acids. Germline CDR1 is MNHEY and CDR2 is SVGAGI. V was clipped by 0 bases and J by 11 bases, with 19 bases between them. The CDR3 loop is CASSYSDSPTMVQYF. CDR3 nucleotides: TGTGCCAGCAGTTACTCGGACAGTCCTACTATGGTGCAGTACTTC.

V usage is TRBV6-1 and J usage is TRBJ2-2, with D possibly matching TRBD2 (6 bases). V lost 6 bases to trimming and J lost 1 base, with 9 bases between them. CDR3 length: 14 residues. The germline V gene has CDR1 MNHNS and CDR2 SASEGT. This chain's CDR3 is CASRDYRNTGELFF. Written as DNA, the CDR3 is TGTGCCAGCAGGGACTACAGGAACACCGGGGAGCTGTTTTTT.

The V gene is TRBV6-1, the J gene TRBJ2-1, with 9 nucleotides matching TRBD2. Germline V gene lookup returns CDR1 MNHNS and CDR2 SASEGT. Trimming removed 3 bases from V and 0 bases from J; junction bases left unmatched: 0. The CDR3 has 15 amino acids. CDR3 region: CASSERGGSYNEQFF. CDR3 DNA: TGTGCCAGCAGTGAGCGGGGGGGCTCCTACAATGAGCAGTTCTTC.